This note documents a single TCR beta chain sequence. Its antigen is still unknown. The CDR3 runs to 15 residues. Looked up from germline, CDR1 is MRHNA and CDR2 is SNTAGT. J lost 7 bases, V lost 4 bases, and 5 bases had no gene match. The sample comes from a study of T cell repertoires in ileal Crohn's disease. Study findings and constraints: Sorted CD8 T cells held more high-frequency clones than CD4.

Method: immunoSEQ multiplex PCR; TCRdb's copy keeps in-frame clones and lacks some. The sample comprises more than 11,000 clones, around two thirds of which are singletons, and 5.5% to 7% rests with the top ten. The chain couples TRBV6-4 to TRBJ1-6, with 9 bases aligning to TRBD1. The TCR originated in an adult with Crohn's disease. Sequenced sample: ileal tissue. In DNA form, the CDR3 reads TGTGCCAGCAGTGCCGGGACAGGGTCAAATTCACCCCTCCACTTT. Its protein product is CASSAGTGSNSPLHF.